Following are 25 T cell receptor beta chains from one sample sequenced in a study of Ad26.COV2.S vaccination and SARS-CoV-2 variants. Treatment in this sample: around 19 received Ad26.COV2.S at low or high dose, single or two shots; five or six received placebo; per-sample allocation not given. Samples analyzed were those drawn on day 63 after the first vaccine or placebo injection. Measured with immunoSEQ multiplex PCR; TCRdb has only the in-frame clones, and not every one. The profile covers a few hundred thousand clones, with roughly 90% appearing a single time and about 5% taken by the ten largest. The source material was peripheral blood, sampled in a trial of Ad26.COV2.S vaccine versus placebo. The receptors were sampled from a person between 18 and 59 years old who received the Ad26.COV2.S COVID-19 vaccine or a placebo.

The rearrangement uses TRBV3-1 (or the pseudogene TRBV3-2) and TRBJ2-1; 15 bases map to TRBD2. The CDR3 contains 20 residues. Germline CDR1 is LGHDT and CDR2 is YNNKEL (reference sequence). V trimming: 4 bases; J trimming: 4 bases; junction bases outside the gene matches: 14. DNA for the CDR3: TGTGCCAGCAGCCCGGGACTAGCGGGAGGCCGGGTTTATGTGTACAATGAGCAGTTCTTC. This translates into CASSPGLAGGRVYVYNEQFF.

This rearrangement joins TRBV7-8 to TRBJ1-6; a possible D gene is TRBD1 (5 bases). V gave up 5 bases and J gave up 13 bases, with 18 bases separating them. Germline V gives CDR1 SGHVS, CDR2 FQNEAQ. The CDR3 consists of 14 residues. CDR3 nucleotides: TGTGCCAGCAGCCACGTCAGGGCCCAGGTGCCCCTCCACTTT. Its protein is CASSHVRAQVPLHF.

The genes are TRBV5-1 and TRBJ1-2, with 8 positions matching TRBD1. Germline V CDR1 and CDR2: SGHRS, YFSETQ. CDR3 length: 14 amino acids. J was trimmed by 6 bases and V by 3 bases; bases with no gene match: 7. CDR3 sequence reads: CASSSQGAWDGYTF. The CDR3 DNA is TGCGCCAGCAGCTCCCAGGGGGCGTGGGATGGCTACACCTTC.

The V gene is TRBV2, the J gene TRBJ1-2; D not resolved. The CDR3 loop spans 14 amino acids. CDR1 is SNHLY and CDR2 is FYNNEI in the germline V gene. V lost 8 bases, J lost 1 base, and 14 bases lay in between. The CDR3 protein is CASLKEALNYGYTF. The CDR3 coding sequence is TGTGCCAGCTTAAAGGAAGCTCTTAACTATGGCTACACCTTC.

The rearrangement uses TRBV5-1 and TRBJ2-3, with D perhaps TRBD1 (5 bases). Germline CDR1 is SGHRS and CDR2 is YFSETQ. The CDR3 contains 16 residues. Between the trimmed V and J ends, which lost 1 base and 6 bases, there was a span of 18 bases. CDR3 coding DNA: TGCGCCAGCAGCTTGATTCAGGCAGGGTATGGGGATACGCAGTATTTT. Translated: CASSLIQAGYGDTQYF.

This clone turned up a few times. This chain connects TRBV6-5 to TRBJ1-2; 8 bases are shared with TRBD1. Germline assignment: CDR1 MNHEY and CDR2 SVGAGI. This CDR3 spans 13 amino acids. J gave up 6 bases and V 4 bases, and 4 bases lay outside the gene matches. In DNA form, the CDR3 reads TGTGCCAGCAGTTCAGGGGGCGGAAATGGCTACACCTTC. Its translation: CASSSGGGNGYTF.

The chain uses TRBV27 and TRBJ2-3; 7 bases match TRBD2. This CDR3 region has 14 residues. CDR1 and CDR2 (germline): MNHEY, SMNVEV (reference sequence). V lost 4 bases to trimming and J lost 4 bases; unmatched junction nucleotides: 5. The CDR3 sequence is CASSSVAGSDTQYF. In DNA form, the CDR3 reads TGTGCCAGCAGTTCGGTAGCGGGTTCAGATACGCAGTATTTT.

V gene TRBV15 combines with J gene TRBJ2-7; D is unclear. Trimming shortened V by 0 bases and J by 2 bases, and 11 bases separated the two germline ends. The CDR3 has 15 residues. Germline lookup yields CDR1 LNHNV and CDR2 YYDKDF (reference sequence). DNA of the CDR3: TGTGCCACCAGCAGAGACCCGACTGGCCCCTACGAGCAGTACTTC. Its protein product is CATSRDPTGPYEQYF. Combining the CDR3 with reference TRBV15 and TRBJ2-7 gives the whole variable domain DAMVIQNPRYQVTQFGKPVTLSCSQTLNHNVMYWYQQKSSQAPKLLFHYYDKDFNNEADTPDNFQSRRPNTSFCFLDIRSPGLGDTAMYLCATSRDPTGPYEQYFGPGTRLTVT.

The chain is built from TRBV20-1 and TRBJ1-1, with a weak D call TRBD1 (5 bases). V lost 3 bases and J lost 7, with 9 bases in between. This CDR3 comprises 11 residues. Germline CDR1 DFQATT, CDR2 SNEGSKA (reference sequence). The CDR3 reads CSARGENEAFF. The DNA of the CDR3 is TGCAGTGCTAGGGGGGAGAATGAAGCTTTCTTT.

V is TRBV2 and J is TRBJ1-5, with D tentatively TRBD1 (6 bases). This CDR3 has 13 residues. The germline V and J ends were trimmed by 4 bases and 7 bases, with 11 bases remaining between them. CDR1 SNHLY and CDR2 FYNNEI come from the germline V gene. The CDR3 is CASSAQGFQPQHF. CDR3 nucleotide sequence: TGTGCCAGCAGTGCACAGGGTTTCCAGCCCCAGCATTTT.

The chain couples TRBV18 to TRBJ1-2; D is ambiguous. Per the germline V gene, CDR1 is KGHSH and CDR2 is LQKENI. The ends were cut back, 5 bases at V and 8 bases at J, with 15 bases in the middle. CDR3 length: 13 amino acids. CDR3 DNA: TGTGCCAGCTCAGCTTACGCCCGAGAAGGCTACACCTTC. Translated: CASSAYAREGYTF.

The chain employs TRBV27 and TRBJ1-2; D is ambiguous. The CDR3 sequence is 14 residues long. Germline lookup yields CDR1 MNHEY and CDR2 SMNVEV (reference sequence). V lost 2 bases and J 4 bases, leaving 11 bases between the germline ends. The CDR3 protein is CASSLGAASYGYTF. The CDR3 DNA sequence: TGTGCCAGCAGTTTAGGAGCAGCGAGCTATGGCTACACCTTC.

The rearrangement joins TRBV7-6 to TRBJ2-2; no firm D call. Germline assignment: CDR1 SGHVS and CDR2 FNYEAQ. This CDR3 has 14 amino acids. The V end lost 5 bases, the J end lost 6 bases, and 13 bases lay between the germline ends. CDR3 amino acids: CASSRLKGPGELFF. CDR3 coding DNA: TGTGCCAGCAGCCGTCTAAAGGGTCCCGGGGAGCTGTTTTTT.

The chain couples TRBV6-2 or TRBV6-3 to TRBJ1-2; D is unclear. This CDR3 is 16 amino acids long. Trimming stripped 2 bases from V and 1 base from J, with 14 bases between. Per germline, CDR1 MNHEY and CDR2 SVGEGT. This CDR3 reads CASSYLSRMDNYGYTF. The CDR3 nucleotides read TGTGCCAGCAGTTACCTATCAAGGATGGATAACTATGGCTACACCTTC.

CDR3 region: CASRTGGTGGWGYTF. The DNA for the CDR3 is TGTGCCAGTAGGACCGGTGGGACAGGGGGCTGGGGCTACACCTTC. The chain uses TRBV19 and TRBJ1-2; 12 bases are a match to TRBD1. CDR1 LNHDA and CDR2 SQIVND come from the germline V gene (reference sequence). The V and J ends lost 6 bases and 8 bases, in that order; junction bases with no gene match: 10. The CDR3 consists of 15 residues.

J is TRBJ1-5 and V is TRBV7-9; D gene unclear. The CDR3 sequence is 17 residues long. Germline V gene sequence: CDR1 SEHNR, CDR2 FQNEAQ (reference sequence). Deletions cut 2 bases from V and 0 bases from J, with 14 bases between. This chain's CDR3 is CASSLSAGGYSNQPQHF. The CDR3 DNA follows: TGTGCCAGCAGCTTATCGGCCGGTGGATATAGCAATCAGCCCCAGCATTTT.

This clone was counted a few times. The rearrangement joins TRBV5-1 to TRBJ1-1; no definite D call. This CDR3 is 16 amino acids long. CDR1 SGHRS and CDR2 YFSETQ come from the germline V gene. V gave up 4 bases and J gave up 4 bases, with 20 bases separating them. The CDR3 sequence: CASSPHGANQGTEAFF. The CDR3 region has the DNA TGCGCCAGCAGCCCGCACGGCGCAAACCAAGGCACTGAAGCTTTCTTT.

This clone was observed a few times. The genes are TRBV7-9 and TRBJ1-6, with D unclear. The V end lost 5 bases, the J end lost 7 bases, and 6 bases lay between the germline ends. The CDR3 is 12 residues long. Germline CDR1 SEHNR, CDR2 FQNEAQ (reference sequence). This CDR3 reads CASSLENSPLHF. CDR3 DNA sequence: TGTGCCAGCAGCCTAGAAAATTCACCCCTCCACTTT.

This clone was picked up one time. This specimen includes other DNA sequences encoding the same CDR3. The chain joins TRBV19 to TRBJ1-1; a possible D gene is TRBD1 (6 bases). Germline CDR1 reads LNHDA; CDR2 reads SQIVND (reference sequence). The ends were cut back, 3 bases at V and 3 bases at J, with 11 bases in the middle. This CDR3 is 14 amino acids long. CDR3 bases: TGTGCCAGTAGTATCACGGGGGCGGACACTGAAGCTTTCTTT. This sequence encodes CASSITGADTEAFF.

V and J are TRBV5-5 and TRBJ2-5; TRBD1 or TRBD2 may be the D gene (7 bases each). The CDR3 loop spans 15 amino acids. V was cut by 2 bases and J by 3 bases, with 14 bases left in between. Germline lookup yields CDR1 SGHKS and CDR2 YYEKEE (reference sequence). The CDR3 is CASSFQGGGEETQYF. For the CDR3, the DNA is TGTGCCAGCAGCTTCCAGGGAGGGGGCGAAGAGACCCAGTACTTC.

The chain combines TRBV27 with TRBJ1-1; no definite D call. This CDR3 has 14 amino acids. V lost 2 bases, J lost 0 bases, and 7 bases lay in between. CDR1 and CDR2 (germline): MNHEY, SMNVEV (reference sequence). CDR3 loop: CASSLGEMNTEAFF. CDR3 nucleotides: TGTGCCAGCAGTTTAGGGGAGATGAACACTGAAGCTTTCTTT.

The V and J genes are TRBV7-2 and TRBJ1-2; D gene uncertain. There are 15 residues in the CDR3. Trimming removed 4 bases at V and 3 bases at J, with 15 bases between. Germline V gene data show CDR1 as SGHTA and CDR2 as FQGNSA. The CDR3 DNA reads as TGTGCCAGCAGCTCCCCCGTTTCAGAGTACTATGGCTACACCTTC. Translating it yields CASSSPVSEYYGYTF.

This clone was seen once. CDR3 nucleotides: TGTGCCAGCAGCGACACCCACAGGGTAGGGGAGACCCAGTACTTC. Its protein is CASSDTHRVGETQYF. The chain joins TRBV5-5 to TRBJ2-5; D might be TRBD1 (6 bases). Germline V gene lookup returns CDR1 SGHKS and CDR2 YYEKEE (reference sequence). With 4 bases removed from V and 5 bases from J, the gap between germline ends came to 18 bases. CDR3 length: 15 residues.

This sequence joins TRBV6-2 or TRBV6-3 and TRBJ1-2, with 12 bases identical to TRBD1. The V segment lost 5 bases and the J segment 4 bases; nucleotides outside the gene matches: 8. The germline V gene encodes CDR1 MNHEY and CDR2 SVGEGT. This CDR3 region has 16 residues. CDR3 DNA sequence: TGTGCCAGCAGTCGGGACAGGGGGCTCCCAGGCTATGGCTACACCTTC. Amino acids: CASSRDRGLPGYGYTF.

The chain carries TRBV7-2 and TRBJ1-1; weak D call: TRBD1 (5 bases). The V end lost 4 bases, the J end lost 3 bases, and 12 bases lay between the germline ends. Germline V lookup: CDR1 SGHTA, CDR2 FQGNSA. The CDR3 extends over 14 amino acids. This CDR3 reads CASSSQGYDTEAFF. The CDR3 bases are TGTGCCAGCAGCTCGCAGGGTTACGACACTGAAGCTTTCTTT.